Following are 24 T cell receptor beta chains from one sample sequenced in a study of blood T cell repertoires in COVID-19. Generated by immunoSEQ multiplex PCR, the TCRdb table keeps only in-frame clones and is missing some. The sample lists around 100,000 clones, 70% to 80% occurring once. Material: peripheral blood. The receptors originated from a woman between 65 and 79 years old with acute or convalescent COVID-19.

This chain links TRBV6-5 with TRBJ2-3; 7 positions agree with TRBD1. V lost 6 bases, J lost 0 bases, and 3 bases stayed unmatched. The CDR3 is 14 residues long. Germline lookup yields CDR1 MNHEY and CDR2 SVGAGI. In DNA, the CDR3 is TGTGCCAGCAGGTCAGGGGGTAGCACAGATACGCAGTATTTT. Translated: CASRSGGSTDTQYF.

As to this clone: An end of the junction differs from the germline gene, which may be a read error. The chain has TRBV6-1 and TRBJ1-1; 7 positions match TRBD1. The CDR3 extends over 14 amino acids. Germline CDR1 MNHNS, CDR2 SASEGT. CDR3 DNA: TGTGCCAGCAGTGACAGCAGGGGGACCATGAAGCTTGTCTTT. It encodes CASSDSRGTMKLVF.

The chain has TRBV12-3 or TRBV12-4 and TRBJ1-5; D is unresolved. The CDR3 totals 12 residues. V lost 5 bases, J lost 8 bases, and 10 bases lay in between. The CDR3 DNA sequence: TGTGCCAGCAGTGGCCGGGTCGAGCCCCAGCATTTT. It specifies CASSGRVEPQHF.

The DNA for the CDR3 is TGTGCCAGCAGTCCCAGGGGCAGCTCCTACGAGCAGTACTTC. The encoded protein is CASSPRGSSYEQYF. This chain joins TRBV7-8 and TRBJ2-7; D is possibly TRBD1 (6 bases). This CDR3 comprises 14 residues. With 6 bases removed from V and 0 bases from J, the gap between germline ends came to 12 bases. The germline gives CDR1 SGHVS, CDR2 FQNEAQ.

The chain has TRBV4-2 and TRBJ2-3; 7 positions agree with TRBD2. The trim removed 0 bases at V and 5 bases at J, leaving 11 bases unmatched. Germline assignment: CDR1 LGHNA and CDR2 YNFKEQ. The CDR3 extends over 17 amino acids. CDR3 residues: CASSQDWKAGTIDTQYF. The CDR3 coding sequence is TGTGCCAGCAGCCAAGATTGGAAAGCGGGAACGATAGATACGCAGTATTTT.

The gene calls are TRBV10-3 and TRBJ1-2; 7 nucleotides line up with TRBD1. The CDR3 totals 14 residues. V gave up 9 bases and J gave up 8 bases; unmatched junction bases: 15. The germline V gene encodes CDR1 ENHRY and CDR2 SYGVKD. Here the CDR3 reads CAIGVVEGAEGYTF. As DNA, the CDR3 is TGTGCCATAGGAGTCGTTGAGGGGGCGGAGGGCTACACCTTC.

The chain combines TRBV7-9 with TRBJ1-3; possible D gene TRBD1, 6 bases. The CDR3 length is 15 residues. V lost 5 bases, J lost 0 bases, and 11 bases lay in between. Germline assignment: CDR1 SEHNR and CDR2 FQNEAQ (reference sequence). The CDR3 sequence is CASSPRTASGNTIYF. DNA for the CDR3: TGTGCCAGCAGCCCCAGGACAGCCTCTGGAAACACCATATATTTT.

V and J are TRBV29-1 and TRBJ1-1; weak D call: TRBD1 (6 bases). The ends were cut back, 5 bases at V and 1 base at J, with 17 bases in the middle. Germline loops: CDR1 SQVTM, CDR2 ANQGSEA. The CDR3 consists of 15 residues. The CDR3 protein is CSVIQGLGRNTEAFF. In DNA form, the CDR3 reads TGCAGCGTTATCCAGGGGTTGGGGCGGAACACTGAAGCTTTCTTT. Complete variable domain (other parts from reference TRBV29-1 and TRBJ1-1): SAVISQKPSRDICQRGTSLTIQCQVDSQVTMMFWYRQQPGQSLTLIATANQGSEATYESGFVIDKFPISRPNLTFSTLTVSNMSPEDSSIYLCSVIQGLGRNTEAFFGQGTRLTVV.

The rearrangement joins TRBV30 to TRBJ1-6, with D maybe TRBD1 (5 bases). CDR3 length: 12 amino acids. The V end was cut by 0 bases, the J end by 14 bases, with 11 bases between. Germline V lookup: CDR1 GTSNPN, CDR2 SVGIG (reference sequence). The CDR3 bases are TGTGCCTGGAGTGTACAGGTGGAAACCCTCCACTTT. The encoded protein is CAWSVQVETLHF.

J is TRBJ1-2 and V is TRBV3-1 (or the pseudogene TRBV3-2), with 9 bases identical to TRBD1. V shed 0 bases and J 6 bases; nucleotides not matched to a gene: 2. Germline values: CDR1 LGHDT, CDR2 YNNKEL (reference sequence). CDR3 length: 14 amino acids. The DNA for the CDR3 is TGTGCCAGCAGCCAAGATTACAGGGGGCATGGCTACACCTTC. Its protein product is CASSQDYRGHGYTF.

V and J are TRBV24-1 and TRBJ2-5, with 12 bases that match TRBD1. CDR1 is KGHDR and CDR2 is SFDVKD in the germline V gene. V lost 9 bases to trimming and J lost 5 bases; unmatched junction nucleotides: 3. The CDR3 runs to 13 residues. The CDR3 bases are TGTGCCACCGGGACAGGGGGCGCGGAGACCCAGTACTTC. Protein sequence: CATGTGGAETQYF.

This chain joins TRBV9 and TRBJ1-2; 8 bases match TRBD1. With 4 bases clipped from V and 6 bases from J, the junction kept 11 bases outside the gene matches. CDR3 length: 15 residues. Germline V gene data show CDR1 as SGDLS and CDR2 as YYNGEE. This CDR3 is CASSPTGTGIDGYTF. In DNA, the CDR3 is TGTGCCAGCAGCCCCACGGGGACAGGTATAGATGGCTACACCTTC.

This sequence joins TRBV7-2 and TRBJ1-1, with D hard to call. The CDR3 is made up of 15 amino acids. V lost 2 bases, J lost 0 bases, and 10 bases lay in between. Germline V gene data show CDR1 as SGHTA and CDR2 as FQGNSA. The DNA for the CDR3 is TGTGCCAGCAGCTTATCGCGGGGAATGAACACTGAAGCTTTCTTT. It yields the protein CASSLSRGMNTEAFF.

J is TRBJ1-2 and V is TRBV19; possible D gene TRBD1, 5 bases. V was pared by 5 bases and J by 6 bases, with 13 bases between. CDR3 length equals 13 residues. Germline V gene lookup returns CDR1 LNHDA and CDR2 SQIVND (reference sequence). The CDR3 DNA reads as TGTGCCAGTAGTTTCCCCTCGGGGGATGGCTACACCTTC. It yields the protein CASSFPSGDGYTF.

This clone was detected a few times. The chain couples TRBV30 to TRBJ1-3; no clear D gene. The CDR3 extends over 13 amino acids. Germline assignment: CDR1 GTSNPN and CDR2 SVGIG (reference sequence). The germline V and J ends were trimmed by 6 bases and 0 bases, with 9 bases remaining between them. CDR3 in amino acids: CACRGLSGNTIYF. As DNA, the CDR3 is TGTGCCTGCCGAGGGCTCTCTGGAAACACCATATATTTT.

V usage is TRBV15 and J usage is TRBJ1-1, with 7 positions matching TRBD1. The CDR3 spans 16 residues. Germline CDR1 is LNHNV and CDR2 is YYDKDF (reference sequence). Trimming removed 2 bases from V and 3 bases from J; junction bases left unmatched: 9. The DNA for the CDR3 is TGTGCCACCAGCAGATCCCTGACAGGGTGGGACACTGAAGCTTTCTTT. Translating it yields CATSRSLTGWDTEAFF.

The chain employs TRBV30 and TRBJ2-7; D gene ambiguous. Germline CDR1 and CDR2: GTSNPN and SVGIG (reference sequence). V shed 1 base and J shed 3 bases, with 10 bases lying between them. The CDR3 contains 13 residues. The CDR3 DNA sequence: TGTGCCTGGAGTGAGCGCTCAAACTACGAGCAGTACGTC. It encodes CAWSERSNYEQYV.

The rearrangement uses TRBV6-5 and TRBJ1-4; weak D call: TRBD1 (6 bases). Germline V gives CDR1 MNHEY, CDR2 SVGAGI. There are 14 residues in the CDR3. The V and J ends lost 7 bases and 6 bases respectively, with 15 bases between them. The CDR3 protein is CASTTGGWDEKLFF. CDR3 sequence (DNA): TGTGCCAGCACGACGGGGGGCTGGGATGAAAAACTGTTTTTT.

The chain couples TRBV21-1 to TRBJ2-7; the table calls TRBD2, which could not be checked here. TRBV21-1 is a pseudogene segment. There are 16 residues in the CDR3. The CDR3 protein is CASSKEWGVRSYEQYF. The CDR3 bases are TGTGCCAGCAGCAAAGAGTGGGGGGTGAGGTCCTACGAGCAGTACTTC.

This chain joins TRBV7-2 and TRBJ1-1; a possible D gene is TRBD1 (5 bases). This CDR3 has 14 residues. CDR1 and CDR2 from the germline V gene are SGHTA and FQGNSA. The germline V and J ends were trimmed by 2 bases and 4 bases, with 11 bases remaining between them. CDR3 in DNA: TGTGCCAGCAGCTTACTTTTAGACAGCACTGAAGCTTTCTTT. Translation: CASSLLLDSTEAFF.

In this sample, this clone turned up a few times. This chain joins TRBV11-2 and TRBJ1-2, with unresolved D. The CDR3 totals 15 residues. Trimming removed 2 bases from V and 0 bases from J, with 10 bases in between. The germline V gene has CDR1 SGHAT and CDR2 FQNNGV. The CDR3 spells CASSLTTRANYGYTF. The CDR3 DNA is TGTGCCAGCAGCTTAACGACTAGAGCTAACTATGGCTACACCTTC. The whole variable domain, remainder taken from reference TRBV11-2 and TRBJ1-2, is EAGVAQSPRYKIIEKRQSVAFWCNPISGHATLYWYQQILGQGPKLLIQFQNNGVVDDSQLPKDRFSAERLKGVDSTLKIQPAKLEDSAVYLCASSLTTRANYGYTFGSGTRLTVV.

The V and J genes are TRBV2 and TRBJ2-1; D might be TRBD2 (5 bases). The CDR3 has 14 amino acids. Germline CDR1 is SNHLY and CDR2 is FYNNEI. Trimming took 6 bases from V and 3 from J, leaving 12 bases between them. The CDR3 protein is CASRESEGYNEQFF. The CDR3 DNA reads as TGTGCCAGCAGGGAGAGCGAGGGCTACAATGAGCAGTTCTTC.

CDR3 protein: CASRGGVGKSDNEQFF. The DNA for the CDR3 is TGTGCCAGCCGGGGGGGCGTGGGTAAGTCCGACAATGAGCAGTTCTTC. This chain links TRBV11-3 with TRBJ2-1; TRBD2 aligns across 8 bases. V lost 8 bases and J lost 5; bases outside the gene matches: 14. The length of the CDR3 is 16 residues. Germline V CDR1 and CDR2: SGHNT, YENEEA. Drawing the rest from reference TRBV11-3 and TRBJ2-1, the complete variable domain is EAGVVQSPRYKIIEKKQPVAFWCNPISGHNTLYWYLQNLGQGPELLIRYENEEAVDDSQLPKDRFSAERLKGVDSTLKIQPAELGDSAVYLCASRGGVGKSDNEQFFGPGTRLTVL.

The chain is built from TRBV6-5 and TRBJ1-6; tentative D call: TRBD1 (6 bases). CDR3 size: 13 residues. Germline assignment: CDR1 MNHEY and CDR2 SVGAGI. The V and J ends lost 5 bases and 10 bases respectively, with 12 bases between them. DNA of the CDR3: TGTGCCAGCAGTCTCCGGACAGACTCACCCCTCCACTTT. Amino acid sequence: CASSLRTDSPLHF.